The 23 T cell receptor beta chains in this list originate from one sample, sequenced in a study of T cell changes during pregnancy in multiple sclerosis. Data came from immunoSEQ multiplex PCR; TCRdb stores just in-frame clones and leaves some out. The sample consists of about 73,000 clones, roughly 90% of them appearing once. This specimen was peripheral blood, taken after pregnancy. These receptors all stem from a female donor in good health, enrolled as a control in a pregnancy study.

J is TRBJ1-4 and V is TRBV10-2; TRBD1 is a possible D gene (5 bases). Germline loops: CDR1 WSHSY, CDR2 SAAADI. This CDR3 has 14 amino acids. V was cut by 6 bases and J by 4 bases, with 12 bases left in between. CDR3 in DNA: TGCGCCAGCAGAGAGACAGAACGTAATGAAAAACTGTTTTTT. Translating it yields CASRETERNEKLFF.

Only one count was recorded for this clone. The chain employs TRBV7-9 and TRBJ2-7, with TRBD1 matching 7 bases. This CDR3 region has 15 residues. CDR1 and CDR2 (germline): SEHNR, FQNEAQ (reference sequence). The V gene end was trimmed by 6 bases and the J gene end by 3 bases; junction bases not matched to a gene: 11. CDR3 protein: CASRPTGTANYEQYF. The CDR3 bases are TGTGCCAGCAGACCTACCGGGACAGCGAACTACGAGCAGTACTTC.

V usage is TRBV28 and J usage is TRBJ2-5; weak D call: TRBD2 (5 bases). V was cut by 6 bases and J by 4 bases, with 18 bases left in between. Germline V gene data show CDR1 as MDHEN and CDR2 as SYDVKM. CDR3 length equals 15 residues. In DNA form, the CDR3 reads TGTGCCAGCAGGCCCCTGGGAGTGAGTAGAGAGACCCAGTACTTC. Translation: CASRPLGVSRETQYF.

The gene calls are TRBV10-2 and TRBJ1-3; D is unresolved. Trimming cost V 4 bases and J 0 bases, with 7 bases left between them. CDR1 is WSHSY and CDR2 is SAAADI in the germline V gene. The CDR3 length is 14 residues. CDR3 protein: CASSGQASGNTIYF. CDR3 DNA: TGCGCCAGCAGTGGGCAGGCCTCTGGAAACACCATATATTTT.

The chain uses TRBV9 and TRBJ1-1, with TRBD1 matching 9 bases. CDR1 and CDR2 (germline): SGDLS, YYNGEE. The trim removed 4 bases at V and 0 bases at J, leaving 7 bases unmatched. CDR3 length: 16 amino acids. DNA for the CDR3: TGTGCCAGCAGCATCGACAGGGGGACGATGAACACTGAAGCTTTCTTT. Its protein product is CASSIDRGTMNTEAFF.

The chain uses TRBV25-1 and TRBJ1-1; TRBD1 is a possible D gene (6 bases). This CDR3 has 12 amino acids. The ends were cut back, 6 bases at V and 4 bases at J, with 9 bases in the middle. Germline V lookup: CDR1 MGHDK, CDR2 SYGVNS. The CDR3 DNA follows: TGTGCCAGCAGGGACAGCCGCACTGAAGCTTTCTTT. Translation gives CASRDSRTEAFF.

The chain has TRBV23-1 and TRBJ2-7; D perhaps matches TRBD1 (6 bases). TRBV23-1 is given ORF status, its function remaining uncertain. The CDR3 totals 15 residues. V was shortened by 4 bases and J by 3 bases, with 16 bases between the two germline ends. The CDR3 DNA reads TGCGCCAGCAGTCCCAGGACAGTCTACGGCTACGAGCAGTACTTC. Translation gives CASSPRTVYGYEQYF.

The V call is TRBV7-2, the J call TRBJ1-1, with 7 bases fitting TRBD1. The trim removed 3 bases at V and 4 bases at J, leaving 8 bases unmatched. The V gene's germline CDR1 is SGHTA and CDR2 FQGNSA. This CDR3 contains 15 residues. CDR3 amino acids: CASSLRRTGSTEAFF. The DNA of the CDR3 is TGTGCCAGCAGCTTGAGGCGGACAGGCTCCACTGAAGCTTTCTTT.

The CDR3 DNA reads TGTGCCAGCAGCTCCTATTATCCGGCTAATGAAAAACTGTTTTTT. This encodes CASSSYYPANEKLFF. The V call is TRBV5-8, the J call TRBJ1-4; D is ambiguous. There are 15 residues in the CDR3. From germline, CDR1 is SGHTS and CDR2 YDEGEE. V was pared by 3 bases and J by 3 bases, with 12 bases between.

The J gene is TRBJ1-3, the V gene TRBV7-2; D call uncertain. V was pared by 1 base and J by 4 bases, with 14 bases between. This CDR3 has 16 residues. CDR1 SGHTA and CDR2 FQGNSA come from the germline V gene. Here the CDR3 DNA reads TGTGCCAGCAGCTTAGATACATGGGCAGGCGGAAACACCATATATTTT. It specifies CASSLDTWAGGNTIYF. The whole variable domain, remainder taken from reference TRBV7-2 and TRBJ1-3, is GAGVSQSPSNKVTEKGKDVELRCDPISGHTALYWYRQSLGQGLEFLIYFQGNSAPDKSGLPSDRFSAERTGGSVSTLTIQRTQQEDSAVYLCASSLDTWAGGNTIYFGEGSWLTVV.

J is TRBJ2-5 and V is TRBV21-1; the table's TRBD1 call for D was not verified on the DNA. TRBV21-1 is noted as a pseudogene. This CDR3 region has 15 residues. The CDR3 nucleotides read TGTGCCAGCAGCAAAGTCAGTTCTGTGCAAGAGACCCAGTACTTC. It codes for CASSKVSSVQETQYF.

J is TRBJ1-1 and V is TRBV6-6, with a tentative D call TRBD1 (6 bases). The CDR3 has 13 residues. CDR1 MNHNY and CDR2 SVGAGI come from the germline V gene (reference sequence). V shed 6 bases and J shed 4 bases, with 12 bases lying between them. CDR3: CASRYEGGTEAFF. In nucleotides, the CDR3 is TGTGCCAGCAGGTACGAAGGGGGCACTGAAGCTTTCTTT.

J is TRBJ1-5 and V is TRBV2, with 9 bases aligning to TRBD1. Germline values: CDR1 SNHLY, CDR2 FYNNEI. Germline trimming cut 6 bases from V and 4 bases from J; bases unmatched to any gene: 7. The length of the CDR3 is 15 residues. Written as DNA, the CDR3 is TGTGCCAGCAGGGGAGGACAGGGGAGAAATCAGCCCCAGCATTTT. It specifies CASRGGQGRNQPQHF. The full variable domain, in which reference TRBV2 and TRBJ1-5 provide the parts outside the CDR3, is EPEVTQTPSHQVTQMGQEVILRCVPISNHLYFYWYRQILGQKVEFLVSFYNNEISEKSEIFDDQFSVERPDGSNFTLKIRSTKLEDSAMYFCASRGGQGRNQPQHFGDGTRLSIL.

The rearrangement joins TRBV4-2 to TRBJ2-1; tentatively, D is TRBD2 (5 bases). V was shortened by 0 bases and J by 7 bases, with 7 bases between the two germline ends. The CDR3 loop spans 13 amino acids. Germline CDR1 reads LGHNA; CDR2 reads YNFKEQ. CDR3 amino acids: CASSQELENEQFF. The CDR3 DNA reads TGTGCCAGCAGCCAAGAACTAGAAAATGAGCAGTTCTTC.

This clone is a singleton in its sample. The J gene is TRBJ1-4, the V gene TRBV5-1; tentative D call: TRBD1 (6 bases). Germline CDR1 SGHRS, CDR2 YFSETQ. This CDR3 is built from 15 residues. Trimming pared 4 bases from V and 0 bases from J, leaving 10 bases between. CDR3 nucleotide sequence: TGCGCCAGCAGCGGCACAGGGACAACTAATGAAAAACTGTTTTTT. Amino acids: CASSGTGTTNEKLFF.

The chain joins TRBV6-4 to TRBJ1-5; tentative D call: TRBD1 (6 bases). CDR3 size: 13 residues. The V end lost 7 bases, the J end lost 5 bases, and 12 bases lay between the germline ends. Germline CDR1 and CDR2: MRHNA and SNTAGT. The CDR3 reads CASMGAEYQPQHF. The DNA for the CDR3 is TGTGCCAGCATGGGGGCAGAGTATCAGCCCCAGCATTTT.

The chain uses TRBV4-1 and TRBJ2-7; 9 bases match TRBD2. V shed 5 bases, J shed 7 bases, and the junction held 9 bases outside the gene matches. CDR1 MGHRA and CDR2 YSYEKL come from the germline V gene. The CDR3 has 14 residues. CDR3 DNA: TGCGCCAGCAGCTCCGCGGGACTAGCTCGGGAGCAGTACTTC. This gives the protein CASSSAGLAREQYF.

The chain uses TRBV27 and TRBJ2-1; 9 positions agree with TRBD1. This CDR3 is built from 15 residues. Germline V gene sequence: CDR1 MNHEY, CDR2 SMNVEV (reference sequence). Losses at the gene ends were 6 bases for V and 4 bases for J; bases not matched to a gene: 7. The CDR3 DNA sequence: TGTGCCAGCAGGACCGGACAGGGGCCGTACAATGAGCAGTTCTTC. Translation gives CASRTGQGPYNEQFF.

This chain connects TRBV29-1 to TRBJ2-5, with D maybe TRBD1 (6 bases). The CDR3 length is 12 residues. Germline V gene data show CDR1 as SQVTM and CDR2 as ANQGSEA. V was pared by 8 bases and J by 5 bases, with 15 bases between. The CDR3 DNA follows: TGCAGCACCAACACAGGGCAGGAGACCCAGTACTTC. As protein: CSTNTGQETQYF.

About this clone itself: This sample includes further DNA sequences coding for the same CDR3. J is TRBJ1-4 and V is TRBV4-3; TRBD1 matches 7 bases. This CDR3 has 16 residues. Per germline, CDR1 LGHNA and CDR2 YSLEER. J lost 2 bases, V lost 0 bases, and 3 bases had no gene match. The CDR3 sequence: CASSQDLTGTNEKLFF. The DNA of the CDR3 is TGCGCCAGCAGCCAAGACCTGACAGGGACTAATGAAAAACTGTTTTTT.

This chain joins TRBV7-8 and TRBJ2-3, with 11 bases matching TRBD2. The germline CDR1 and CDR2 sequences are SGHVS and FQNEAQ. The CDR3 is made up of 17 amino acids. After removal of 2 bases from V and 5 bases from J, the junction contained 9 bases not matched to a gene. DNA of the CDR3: TGTGCCAGCAGCTTACGACTAGCGGGGCCTGGAGTAGATACGCAGTATTTT. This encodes CASSLRLAGPGVDTQYF.

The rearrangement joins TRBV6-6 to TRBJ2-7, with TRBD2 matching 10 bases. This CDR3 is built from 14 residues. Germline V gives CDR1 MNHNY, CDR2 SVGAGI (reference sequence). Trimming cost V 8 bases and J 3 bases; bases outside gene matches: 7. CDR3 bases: TGTGCCAGCGCCAAAGCGGGAGGGTACTACGAGCAGTACTTC. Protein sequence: CASAKAGGYYEQYF.

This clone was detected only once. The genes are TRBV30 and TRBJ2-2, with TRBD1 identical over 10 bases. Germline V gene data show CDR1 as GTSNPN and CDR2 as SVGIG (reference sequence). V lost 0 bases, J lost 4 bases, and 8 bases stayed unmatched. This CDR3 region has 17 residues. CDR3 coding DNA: TGTGCCTGGAGTGTCTCGACGGGACAGGGGAGCACCGGGGAGCTGTTTTTT. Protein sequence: CAWSVSTGQGSTGELFF.